These 20 T cell receptor beta chains originate from one sample sequenced in a study of response to subunit inactivated influenza vaccine. From the RT-PCR reads, TCRdb called clonotypes with MiXCR, one entry per CDR3 protein. This sample has roughly 670,000 distinct CDR3 sequences, with around 15% found just once. Source: PBMCs from blood, taken 14 days before vaccination. All receptors derive from a man aged 50-59 years who received an inactivated influenza vaccine.

Concerning this clonotype: A junction boundary mismatches the germline segment, possibly from a read error. J is TRBJ2-4 and V is TRBV2; D may be TRBD1 (5 bases). Germline V gives CDR1 SNHLY, CDR2 FYNNEI. The CDR3 sequence is 16 residues long. This CDR3 is CANSPTGLGAKNIQYF. The DNA of the CDR3 is TGTGCCAACAGTCCTACAGGCCTTGGGGCCAAAAACATTCAGTACTTC.

The chain's CDR3 is CSARADQYETQYF. The CDR3 DNA follows: TGCAGTGCTAGGGCGGATCAGTACGAGACCCAGTACTTC. This sequence joins TRBV20-1 and TRBJ2-5, with D unresolved. With 3 bases removed from V and 5 bases from J, the gap between germline ends came to 13 bases. The CDR3 covers 13 residues. Germline V lookup: CDR1 DFQATT, CDR2 SNEGSKA (reference sequence).

The chain combines TRBV7-9 with TRBJ2-3, with no clear D. Germline-derived CDR1 and CDR2 are SEHNR and FQNEAQ (reference sequence). This CDR3 has 15 residues. Trimming cost V 3 bases and J 1 base, with 11 bases left between them. CDR3 protein: CASSFVGTGTDTQYF. The CDR3 DNA is TGTGCCAGCAGCTTTGTGGGAACTGGCACAGATACGCAGTATTTT.

The chain recombines TRBV9 with TRBJ2-1; possibly TRBD1 or TRBD2 for D (5 bases each). The CDR3 loop spans 13 amino acids. Germline lookup yields CDR1 SGDLS and CDR2 YYNGEE. V lost 2 bases and J lost 5, with 8 bases in between. CDR3 sequence: CASSVGTDNEQFF. In DNA, the CDR3 is TGTGCCAGCAGCGTGGGGACGGACAATGAGCAGTTCTTC.

The rearrangement uses TRBV20-1 and TRBJ1-5; D is unresolved. CDR3 length equals 15 residues. The V and J ends lost 3 bases and 5 bases respectively, with 17 bases between them. Germline CDR1 and CDR2: DFQATT and SNEGSKA (reference sequence). The CDR3 region has the DNA TGCAGTGCTAGCCGGAGCCGGTCAACGGATCAGCCCCAGCATTTT. As protein: CSASRSRSTDQPQHF.

This clonotype was seen more than once but under ten times. This sequence joins TRBV20-1 and TRBJ2-5; D is unclear. V gave up 0 bases and J gave up 6 bases, with 11 bases separating them. The CDR3 sequence is 13 residues long. CDR1 DFQATT and CDR2 SNEGSKA come from the germline V gene (reference sequence). DNA for the CDR3: TGCAGTGCTAGAGATCACGACTCGAAGACCCAGTACTTC. This translates into CSARDHDSKTQYF.

This clonotype was detected a few times. V and J are TRBV29-1 and TRBJ2-7; D may be TRBD1 (6 bases). Between the trimmed V and J ends, which lost 7 bases and 2 bases, there was a span of 12 bases. In germline, CDR1 is SQVTM, CDR2 ANQGSEA. CDR3 length: 12 amino acids. The DNA for the CDR3 is TGCAGCGCTCAGGGGTTTACCTACGAGCAGTACTTC. The encoded protein is CSAQGFTYEQYF.

This clonotype was seen more than once but under ten times. The chain links TRBV28 to TRBJ2-2; D may be TRBD1 (5 bases). Germline V gene data show CDR1 as MDHEN and CDR2 as SYDVKM. The CDR3 spans 17 residues. V lost 2 bases and J 3 bases, leaving 16 bases between the germline ends. The CDR3 loop reads CASSLGALGLDTGELFF. The CDR3 DNA reads TGTGCCAGCAGTTTAGGGGCTCTAGGGTTGGACACCGGGGAGCTGTTTTTT. Filled out from reference TRBV28 and TRBJ2-2, the complete variable domain reads DVKVTQSSRYLVKRTGEKVFLECVQDMDHENMFWYRQDPGLGLRLIYFSYDVKMKEKGDIPEGYSVSREKKERFSLILESASTNQTSMYLCASSLGALGLDTGELFFGEGSRLTVL.

Only a few counts were recorded for this clonotype. This chain uses TRBV20-1 with TRBJ1-1; 8 bases are a match to TRBD1. Germline CDR1 reads DFQATT; CDR2 reads SNEGSKA (reference sequence). This CDR3 comprises 15 residues. V was clipped by 0 bases and J by 1 base; unmatched bases: 4. CDR3 region: CSARETGAWNTEAFF. CDR3 nucleotides: TGCAGTGCTAGAGAGACAGGGGCATGGAACACTGAAGCTTTCTTT.

This chain uses TRBV9 with TRBJ1-3; a possible D gene is TRBD1 (5 bases). Germline V gene data show CDR1 as SGDLS and CDR2 as YYNGEE. The CDR3 runs 13 residues. The V gene lost 4 bases and the J gene lost 11 bases, with 16 bases spanning the gap. The CDR3 spells CASSPPSGVPIYF. The CDR3 region has the DNA TGTGCCAGCAGCCCCCCTTCGGGGGTCCCCATATATTTT.

The chain employs TRBV12-3 or TRBV12-4 and TRBJ2-4; a possible D gene is TRBD1 (7 bases). This CDR3 contains 11 residues. V dropped 8 bases and J dropped 6 bases, with 8 bases sitting between them. Written as DNA, the CDR3 is TGTGCCAGCCAGGGGGGAAACATTCAGTACTTC. Its translation: CASQGGNIQYF.

This chain uses TRBV6-5 with TRBJ2-3; either TRBD1 or TRBD2 may fit D (5 bases each). This CDR3 is 15 amino acids long. Per the germline V gene, CDR1 is MNHEY and CDR2 is SVGAGI. The V end was cut by 6 bases, the J end by 2 bases, with 15 bases between. The chain's CDR3 is CASRGTGSLTDTQYF. For the CDR3, the DNA is TGTGCCAGCAGGGGGACGGGGTCACTCACAGATACGCAGTATTTT.

This clonotype was counted a few times. This chain joins TRBV12-3 or TRBV12-4 and TRBJ2-5; D assignment may be TRBD1 or TRBD2 (5 bases each). Trimming left V 6 bases short and J 1 base short, with 12 bases between. The CDR3 is made up of 14 amino acids. The CDR3 coding sequence is TGTGCCAGCAGCGAAGGGACCACCCAAGAGACCCAGTACTTC. Protein sequence: CASSEGTTQETQYF.

The chain has TRBV20-1 and TRBJ1-3; 7 bases are shared with TRBD1. Germline V gives CDR1 DFQATT, CDR2 SNEGSKA (reference sequence). The CDR3 runs to 13 residues. V trimming: 2 bases; J trimming: 6 bases; junction bases outside the gene matches: 4. CDR3 in DNA: TGCAGTGCTAGAACTACAGGGGTAAACACCATATATTTT. This codes for CSARTTGVNTIYF.

This clonotype occurred many times. V usage is TRBV12-3 or TRBV12-4 and J usage is TRBJ2-4; 11 bases fit TRBD2. With V trimmed by 4 bases and J by 4 bases, 6 bases remained unmatched. The CDR3 is 16 residues long. In DNA form, the CDR3 reads TGTGCCAGCAGTTCCACTAGCGGGGGCAAAAAAAACATTCAGTACTTC. It is translated as CASSSTSGGKKNIQYF.

V gene TRBV29-1 combines with J gene TRBJ1-1; 7 bases are a match to TRBD1. CDR1 and CDR2 (germline): SQVTM, ANQGSEA. The CDR3 has 13 residues. Trimming at V came to 2 bases and at J to 5 bases, leaving 5 bases not matched to a gene. The CDR3 reads CSVEPTGRTEAFF. CDR3 sequence (DNA): TGCAGCGTTGAACCGACAGGGAGGACTGAAGCTTTCTTT.

This rearrangement joins TRBV4-3 to TRBJ2-1; no clear D. Germline CDR1 and CDR2: LGHNA and YSLEER. The CDR3 runs to 16 residues. Trimming cost V 0 bases and J 1 base, with 10 bases left between them. CDR3 DNA sequence: TGCGCCAGCAGCCAAGATTTCCCACCGTCCTACAATGAGCAGTTCTTC. As protein: CASSQDFPPSYNEQFF.

The chain combines TRBV20-1 with TRBJ2-5, with 7 bases aligning to TRBD2. V lost 0 bases to trimming and J lost 4 bases; unmatched junction nucleotides: 8. This CDR3 is 15 amino acids long. CDR1 is DFQATT and CDR2 is SNEGSKA in the germline V gene (reference sequence). The CDR3 DNA reads TGCAGTGCTAGAGATCCAGCGGGGCCGGGAGAGACCCAGTACTTC. This sequence encodes CSARDPAGPGETQYF.

The V gene is TRBV28, the J gene TRBJ1-5; no definite D call. Germline CDR1 MDHEN, CDR2 SYDVKM. Trimming left V 1 base short and J 3 bases short, with 10 bases between. The CDR3 runs to 15 residues. This CDR3 reads CASSLSLVANQPQHF. The CDR3 coding sequence is TGTGCCAGCAGTTTATCCCTCGTGGCCAATCAGCCCCAGCATTTT.

In this sample, this clonotype turned up a few times. The chain is built from TRBV4-3 and TRBJ2-7; 10 bases line up with TRBD1. There are 18 residues in the CDR3. Germline loops: CDR1 LGHNA, CDR2 YSLEER. Germline trimming cut 1 base from V and 2 bases from J; bases unmatched to any gene: 11. CDR3 DNA sequence: TGCGCCAGCAGCCAAGTATGGACCGGGACAGGGGTTGCCTACGAGCAGTACTTC. This translates into CASSQVWTGTGVAYEQYF.